This T cell receptor (beta chain) was identified in a study of blood T cell repertoires in COVID-19. Whole-study context: Samples of COVID-19 (acute and convalescent) were obtained from the United States, Italy and Spain. In each case, the material was cDNA or gDNA derived from T cells, B-cell-depleted T cells, or PBMCs.

As handled by the study authors: Amplification from reference gene primers served as the basis for estimated nucleated cell counts. Method: immunoSEQ multiplex PCR; TCRdb's copy keeps in-frame clones and lacks some. V, J and clone size reflect that table, while D and trimming were determined from the DNA. The sample has approximately 140,000 clones, over 75% seen once. The receptor comes from a woman aged 55-69 years with COVID-19, enrolled during active disease. Sequencing used peripheral blood.

The CDR3 region is CASSRTGTSGGEDTQYF. The CDR3 region has the DNA TGTGCCAGCAGCCGAACCGGGACTAGCGGGGGGGAAGATACGCAGTATTTT. The chain carries TRBV4-2 and TRBJ2-3; 16 nucleotides agree with TRBD2. Per the germline V gene, CDR1 is LGHNA and CDR2 is YNFKEQ. The CDR3 runs to 17 residues. Germline trimming cut 4 bases from V and 5 bases from J; bases unmatched to any gene: 6.